This is a list of T cell receptor beta chains from one sample in a study of PD-L1 blockade in urothelial cancer. Profiling relied on immunoSEQ multiplex PCR, and the TCRdb table lists in-frame clones only, not all of them. The sample carries 25,000 to 30,000 clones, around nine tenths recorded once. The source was PBMCs, collected around atezolizumab (anti-PD-L1) treatment. The receptors come from a man over 45 with urothelial cancer. The CDR3 runs from the conserved cysteine through the conserved F or W. A D gene is named only where the DNA matches it firmly. Clone size is not always given. Where it is, it says once, few, many or a class for expanded clones.

TRBV7-7	-	TRBD2	TRBJ2-2	16	TGTGCTAGCAGCGTCGCTCCTGGGGGGGTAGCCGGGGAGCTGTTTTTT	CASSVAPGGVAGELFF
TRBV7-8	-	TRBD2	TRBJ2-1	16	TGTGCCAGCAGCCTCGGACTAGCGGGAGGGAAGAATGAGCAGTTCTTC	CASSLGLAGGKNEQFF
TRBV5-1	-	TRBD2	TRBJ2-3	13	TGCGCCAGCAACCGGGGGGAGGCAGATACGCAGTATTTT	CASNRGEADTQYF
TRBV25-1	few	-	TRBJ2-2	15	TGTGCCAGCAGTGAAAGTACTGGGAACACCGGGGAGCTGTTTTTT	CASSESTGNTGELFF
TRBV9	-	TRBD2	TRBJ2-3	15	TGTGCCAGCAGCTCTTGGGCGGGGGGGGTTGATACGCAGTATTTT	CASSSWAGGVDTQYF
TRBV4-3	-	TRBD2	TRBJ2-1	20	TGCGCCAGCAGCCAAGGGGCTCAGGGACTAGCGGGAGGAGGGTACAATGAGCAGTTCTTC	CASSQGAQGLAGGGYNEQFF
TRBV6-5	-	TRBD1	TRBJ1-2	15	TGTGCCATCCTTGATTGGGGACAGGGGAACTATGGCTACACCTTC	CAILDWGQGNYGYTF
TRBV30	-	TRBD1	TRBJ2-5	16	TGTGCCTGGATTGAACTTCGGGACAGGGGTTCAGAGACCCAGTACTTC	CAWIELRDRGSETQYF
TRBV27	-	TRBD2	TRBJ2-7	14	TGTGCCAGCAGTTTATTAGGTAGCGGGGACGAGCAGTACTTC	CASSLLGSGDEQYF
TRBV27	-	TRBD1	TRBJ1-6	13	TGTGCCAGCAGGACAGGGGTTAATTCACCCCTCCACTTT	CASRTGVNSPLHF
TRBV5-1	-	-	TRBJ1-2	13	TGCGCCAGCAGCTTAGGGGATAGCTATGGCTACACCTTC	CASSLGDSYGYTF
TRBV11-1	-	-	TRBJ2-7	14	TGTGCCAGCAGCATCCGACGGGGAACTGGGGAGCAGTACTTC	CASSIRRGTGEQYF
TRBV19	-	TRBD2	TRBJ2-2	14	TGTGCCAGTAGTATCGGACTAGCGGGACGGGAGCTGTTTTTT	CASSIGLAGRELFF
TRBV29-1	-	-	TRBJ2-7	15	TGCAGCGTCGCGCAACCGGAAGCTACAACCCGCGGGCAGTACTTC	CSVAQPEATTRGQYF
TRBV29-1	-	-	TRBJ2-3	13	TGCAGCGTTGGGACGGAGGGGACAGATACGCAGTATTTT	CSVGTEGTDTQYF
TRBV7-9	-	TRBD2	TRBJ2-5	15	TGTGCCAGCAGCCCTAGCGGGGGACTCCAAGAGACCCAGTACTTC	CASSPSGGLQETQYF
TRBV28	once	-	TRBJ2-3	15	TGTGCCAGCAGTTTATGGGGGCAGGGTGTAGATACGCAGTATTTT	CASSLWGQGVDTQYF
TRBV10-3	-	TRBD1	TRBJ1-1	14	TGTGCCATCAGTCAAGACAGGGGGCGGGCTGAAGCTTTCTTT	CAISQDRGRAEAFF
TRBV6-4	-	TRBD2	TRBJ2-1	16	TGTGCCAGCAGTGAGTTTTCGGCGGGGGGGCACAATGAGCAGTTCTTC	CASSEFSAGGHNEQFF
TRBV6-1	-	-	TRBJ1-5	16	TGTGCCAGCAGTGAGACCCACGGGTCGGGCAATCAGCCCCAGCATTTT	CASSETHGSGNQPQHF
TRBV6-6	-	-	TRBJ2-2	15	TGTGCCAGCAGTTACTTATCAGGGGACACCGGGGAGCTGTTTTTT	CASSYLSGDTGELFF
TRBV9	-	TRBD1	TRBJ1-2	17	TGTGCCAGCAGCAGAACTCCGACAGGGGGCGCGAGTTATGGCTACACCTTC	CASSRTPTGGASYGYTF
TRBV21-1	once	-	TRBJ1-5	15	-	CASIVAQGINQPQHF
TRBV5-6	-	-	TRBJ2-5	16	TGTGCCAGCACCGTTCCCGGCAGGGGCCTGCAAGAGACCCAGTACTTC	CASTVPGRGLQETQYF